These 28 T cell receptor beta chains share one sample of origin, sequenced in a study of T cells in Graves' hyperthyroidism and ophthalmopathy. Regions amplified from RNA transcripts were the TCR beta CDR3 regions. The primer set for the first-round RT-PCR of the TCR CDR3 was HTBI. TCRdb processed the multiplex PCR reads anew with MiXCR; each CDR3 protein has one entry. The sample comprises fewer than 350,000 distinct CDR3 sequences, approximately 15% of which are singletons, and 7.9% rests with the top ten. The sequenced material came from blood. Receptors were obtained from a woman in her forties with Graves' hyperthyroidism.

The table lists this clonotype with a few counts. This rearrangement joins TRBV10-3 to TRBJ2-5, with 13 bases identical to TRBD2. Germline values: CDR1 ENHRY, CDR2 SYGVKD. The CDR3 totals 16 residues. J gave up 2 bases and V 4 bases, and 4 bases lay outside the gene matches. CDR3 DNA sequence: TGTGCCATCAGTGGCGGGACTAGCGGGACTCAAGAGACCCAGTACTTC. Amino acid sequence: CAISGGTSGTQETQYF.

This clonotype was observed many times. The J gene is TRBJ2-7, the V gene TRBV18; D is unresolved. Trimming removed 6 bases at V and 3 bases at J, with 12 bases between. The CDR3 length is 13 residues. Germline-derived CDR1 and CDR2 are KGHSH and LQKENI. The CDR3 here is CASSPTDNYEQYF. CDR3 nucleotides: TGTGCCAGCTCCCCAACAGATAACTACGAGCAGTACTTC.

This clonotype was found many times. The chain joins TRBV28 to TRBJ1-2; D is uncertain. Germline V lookup: CDR1 MDHEN, CDR2 SYDVKM. The CDR3 loop spans 13 amino acids. Between the trimmed V and J ends, which lost 2 bases and 5 bases, there was a span of 9 bases. The CDR3 DNA follows: TGTGCCAGCAGTTTAACTTACCTATATGGCTACACCTTC. As protein: CASSLTYLYGYTF.

This clonotype was recorded many times. The V gene is TRBV12-3 or TRBV12-4, the J gene TRBJ2-3; D might be TRBD2 (5 bases). The CDR3 covers 17 residues. Trimming took off 5 bases at V and 0 bases at J, with 18 bases between the two ends. CDR3 in DNA: TGTGCCAGCAGTCACCACTGGGCGGGCTTTAGCACAGATACGCAGTATTTT. Residues: CASSHHWAGFSTDTQYF.

This clonotype occurred a few times. V is TRBV20-1 and J is TRBJ2-1; 7 bases line up with TRBD2. The CDR3 consists of 16 residues. From germline, CDR1 is DFQATT and CDR2 SNEGSKA (reference sequence). The junction had 6 bases not matched to a gene; V was cut back by 1 base and J by 0 bases. The CDR3 nucleotides read TGCAGTGCTAGAGTTTCCAGCGGGATCTCCTACAATGAGCAGTTCTTC. Translating gives CSARVSSGISYNEQFF.

This clonotype was counted between two and nine times. J is TRBJ2-6 and V is TRBV27; D unresolved. The CDR3 spans 15 residues. V lost 6 bases and J 2 bases, leaving 11 bases between the germline ends. Germline V gene lookup returns CDR1 MNHEY and CDR2 SMNVEV (reference sequence). The CDR3 region is CASSDGVAGANVLTF. CDR3 nucleotides: TGTGCCAGCAGCGATGGGGTGGCTGGGGCCAACGTCCTGACTTTC.

The chain couples TRBV29-1 to TRBJ1-2; D is ambiguous. Looked up from germline, CDR1 is SQVTM and CDR2 is ANQGSEA. This CDR3 contains 11 residues. V shed 4 bases and J shed 6 bases, with 9 bases lying between them. The CDR3 bases are TGCAGCGTTGTGGGGAAGGATGGCTACACCTTC. It yields the protein CSVVGKDGYTF.

This clonotype was seen repeatedly, ten times or more. One base away lies a much larger clone, so this may be a sequencing read error. V and J are TRBV2 and TRBJ1-5; D is perhaps TRBD1 (6 bases). V was pared by 8 bases and J by 2 bases, with 7 bases between. Germline CDR1 is SNHLY and CDR2 is FYNNEI. CDR3 length: 12 amino acids. The CDR3 here is CASEGGNQPQHF. The CDR3 DNA sequence: TGTGCCAGCGAGGGGGGCAATCAGCCCCAGCATTTT. The full variable domain, in which reference TRBV2 and TRBJ1-5 provide the parts outside the CDR3, is EPEVTQTPSHQVTQMGQEVILRCVPISNHLYFYWYRQILGQKVEFLVSFYNNEISEKSEIFDDQFSVERPDGSNFTLKIRSTKLEDSAMYFCASEGGNQPQHFGDGTRLSIL.

The chain has TRBV10-1 and TRBJ2-1, with D perhaps TRBD1 (6 bases). There are 14 residues in the CDR3. V lost 6 bases to trimming and J lost 6 bases, with 15 bases between them. The germline V gene encodes CDR1 WNHNN and CDR2 SYGVQD (reference sequence). CDR3 loop: CASRGTSTRNEQFF. The CDR3 DNA is TGCGCCAGCAGAGGGACATCTACCCGCAATGAGCAGTTCTTC.

The genes are TRBV29-1 and TRBJ2-1; tentatively, D is TRBD1 (5 bases). The CDR3 has 11 residues. Trimming took 6 bases from V and 15 from J, leaving 18 bases between them. Germline lookup yields CDR1 SQVTM and CDR2 ANQGSEA. CDR3 nucleotides: TGCAGCGTGTGGACGAGTTCTCAGGGGTTCTTC. Residues: CSVWTSSQGFF.

This clonotype was counted ten times or more. V is TRBV5-5 and J is TRBJ2-1; no firm D call. V lost 1 base and J lost 0, with 14 bases in between. The germline CDR1 and CDR2 sequences are SGHKS and YYEKEE (reference sequence). The CDR3 is made up of 17 amino acids. The DNA for the CDR3 is TGTGCCAGCAGCTTGCCCTTCGGAGAAGACTCCTACAATGAGCAGTTCTTC. Protein: CASSLPFGEDSYNEQFF. The full variable domain, rest sourced from reference TRBV5-5 and TRBJ2-1, is DAGVTQSPTHLIKTRGQQVTLRCSPISGHKSVSWYQQVLGQGPQFIFQYYEKEERGRGNFPDRFSARQFPNYSSELNVNALLLGDSALYLCASSLPFGEDSYNEQFFGPGTRLTVL.

This clonotype has only one observation. The chain uses TRBV19 and TRBJ1-2; D possibly corresponds to TRBD1 (6 bases). The V gene's germline CDR1 is LNHDA and CDR2 SQIVND (reference sequence). V was pared by 2 bases and J by 7 bases, with 17 bases between. CDR3 length: 15 amino acids. CDR3 sequence reads: CASSISLTGGRGYTF. CDR3 in DNA: TGTGCCAGTAGTATATCGCTGACAGGCGGTCGTGGCTACACCTTC.

Many counts were recorded for this clonotype. CDR3 in DNA: TGTGCCAGCAGCATTACAGGGACTCAACGCGAGCAGTACTTC. It encodes CASSITGTQREQYF. The chain employs TRBV3-1 and TRBJ2-7; D may correspond to TRBD1 or TRBD2 (6 bases each). Germline V lookup: CDR1 LGHDT, CDR2 YNNKEL (reference sequence). This CDR3 comprises 14 residues. The V gene lost 5 bases and the J gene lost 6 bases, with 17 bases spanning the gap.

This clonotype was recorded many times. The V call is TRBV12-3 or TRBV12-4, the J call TRBJ1-5; a weak D match, TRBD1 (6 bases). V shed 6 bases and J shed 7 bases, with 13 bases lying between them. The CDR3 is made up of 13 amino acids. CDR3 nucleotides: TGTGCCAGCAGAAGGGACATTGGCCAGCCCCAGCATTTT. Its translation is CASRRDIGQPQHF.

Ten or more counts support this clonotype. V gene TRBV3-1 combines with J gene TRBJ2-1; D remains unclear. Germline loops: CDR1 LGHDT, CDR2 YNNKEL (reference sequence). Trimming pared 3 bases from V and 9 bases from J, leaving 12 bases between. The CDR3 has 13 amino acids. The CDR3, as DNA: TGTGCCAGCAGCCAGGCAAGGGATGCTGAGCAGTTCTTC. It is translated as CASSQARDAEQFF.

This clonotype was detected many times. The genes are TRBV5-8 and TRBJ2-5; 10 bases are a match to TRBD1. Germline V gene data show CDR1 as SGHTS and CDR2 as YDEGEE. CDR3 length: 14 amino acids. The V and J ends lost 4 bases and 5 bases, in that order; junction bases with no gene match: 5. The CDR3, as DNA: TGTGCCAGCAGCCAGACAGGGGGCGATGAGACCCAGTACTTC. Translated: CASSQTGGDETQYF. Combining the CDR3 with reference TRBV5-8 and TRBJ2-5 gives the whole variable domain EAGVTQSPTHLIKTRGQQATLRCSPISGHTSVYWYQQALGLGLQFLLWYDEGEERNRGNFPPRFSGRQFPNYSSELNVNALELEDSALYLCASSQTGGDETQYFGPGTRLLVL.

There are many counts of this clonotype. V gene TRBV15 combines with J gene TRBJ1-1; D call uncertain. CDR1 is LNHNV and CDR2 is YYDKDF in the germline V gene (reference sequence). The V and J ends lost 1 base and 4 bases respectively, with 10 bases between them. The CDR3 extends over 14 amino acids. CDR3 sequence reads: CATSRGLLGTEAFF. The CDR3 DNA is TGTGCCACCAGCAGAGGCCTGTTGGGCACTGAAGCTTTCTTT.

This clonotype has a single count. The J gene is TRBJ2-7, the V gene TRBV7-6; TRBD2 aligns across 10 bases. The J segment lost 5 bases and the V segment lost 5 bases, leaving 6 bases of the junction unmatched. Germline CDR1 and CDR2: SGHVS and FNYEAQ. The CDR3 totals 14 residues. Written as DNA, the CDR3 is TGTGCCAGCAGCCCCGGGACTAGCGTAAACGAGCAGTACTTC. The encoded protein is CASSPGTSVNEQYF.

The rearrangement joins TRBV18 to TRBJ1-1; D may be TRBD1 (6 bases). The CDR3 spans 14 residues. The V and J ends lost 3 bases and 5 bases respectively, with 13 bases between them. Germline V lookup: CDR1 KGHSH, CDR2 LQKENI. CDR3 amino acids: CASSPNLQGTEAFF. DNA for the CDR3: TGTGCCAGCTCACCCAACTTGCAGGGGACTGAAGCTTTCTTT.

This clonotype has at least ten counts. J is TRBJ2-5 and V is TRBV12-5; D unresolved. Germline CDR1 LGHNT, CDR2 FRNRAP. CDR3 length: 15 residues. The V and J ends lost 1 base and 3 bases respectively, with 12 bases between them. The CDR3 here is CASGLDIDWEETQYF. As DNA, the CDR3 is TGTGCTAGTGGTTTGGACATAGACTGGGAAGAGACCCAGTACTTC.

This clonotype came up many times. This chain links TRBV19 with TRBJ2-3; 7 positions match TRBD2. Trimming removed 5 bases from V and 5 bases from J; junction bases left unmatched: 7. Per germline, CDR1 LNHDA and CDR2 SQIVND (reference sequence). This CDR3 has 14 residues. CDR3 sequence: CASSPSGGGDTQYF. CDR3 coding DNA: TGTGCCAGTAGTCCCAGCGGCGGGGGAGATACGCAGTATTTT.

This chain links TRBV12-3 or TRBV12-4 with TRBJ1-4; 12 nucleotides agree with TRBD1. The CDR3 runs to 14 residues. V lost 6 bases, J lost 10 bases, and 6 bases stayed unmatched. The CDR3 loop is CASRPGTGGVKLFF. As DNA, the CDR3 is TGTGCCAGCAGACCCGGGACAGGGGGCGTAAAACTGTTTTTT.

The sample holds many counts of this clonotype. The rearrangement joins TRBV3-1 to TRBJ2-7, with D possibly being TRBD2 (5 bases). The CDR3 is 14 residues long. Trimming stripped 4 bases from V and 0 bases from J, with 10 bases between. Germline V gene sequence: CDR1 LGHDT, CDR2 YNNKEL (reference sequence). The CDR3 sequence: CASSRRGNSYEQYF. CDR3 in DNA: TGTGCCAGCAGCCGTCGGGGAAACTCCTACGAGCAGTACTTC.

In the case of this clonotype: It may be a read error: a sequence one base away is much more abundant. The genes are TRBV7-2 and TRBJ2-2; perhaps TRBD2 as D (5 bases). The CDR3 has 13 residues. CDR1 SGHTA and CDR2 FQGNSA come from the germline V gene. CDR3 bases: TGTGCCAGCAGCTTAGCTTACCCCGGGGAGCCGTTTTTT. This gives the protein CASSLAYPGEPFF.

This clonotype was seen many times. The chain joins TRBV29-1 to TRBJ1-2; 8 bases fit TRBD1. Germline V gene lookup returns CDR1 SQVTM and CDR2 ANQGSEA. The CDR3 sequence is 13 residues long. V lost 4 bases to trimming and J lost 2 bases; unmatched junction nucleotides: 3. The CDR3 DNA follows: TGCAGCGTTGGGGGACAGGCAAACTATGGCTACACCTTC. Its translation: CSVGGQANYGYTF.

This clonotype was recorded at least ten times. The rearrangement joins TRBV3-1 to TRBJ2-7; the D gene is possibly TRBD2 (5 bases). The V and J ends lost 5 bases and 0 bases respectively, with 8 bases between them. The CDR3 has 13 amino acids. Per germline, CDR1 LGHDT and CDR2 YNNKEL (reference sequence). The CDR3 DNA sequence: TGTGCCAGCAGCGACGGGATCTCCTACGAGCAGTACTTC. Encoded protein: CASSDGISYEQYF.

This chain joins TRBV13 and TRBJ2-5, with a possible D match to TRBD1 (6 bases). V was pared by 0 bases and J by 6 bases, with 11 bases between. Germline CDR1 PRHDT, CDR2 FYEKMQ (reference sequence). This CDR3 region has 14 residues. The CDR3 nucleotides read TGTGCCAGCAGCTTAGGCCAGGGGATCAAGACCCAGTACTTC. Its protein is CASSLGQGIKTQYF. The entire variable domain, with the rest obtained from reference TRBV13 and TRBJ2-5, is as follows: AAGVIQSPRHLIKEKRETATLKCYPIPRHDTVYWYQQGPGQDPQFLISFYEKMQSDKGSIPDRFSAQQFSDYHSELNMSSLELGDSALYFCASSLGQGIKTQYFGPGTRLLVL.

This clonotype was counted only a few times. V is TRBV6-1 and J is TRBJ1-5; 7 bases map to TRBD1. Germline values: CDR1 MNHNS, CDR2 SASEGT. The V segment lost 8 bases and the J segment 0 bases; nucleotides outside the gene matches: 13. This CDR3 is 17 amino acids long. CDR3 coding DNA: TGTGCCAGCTTTATCGGAGGGGGCTTAAGTAGCAATCAGCCCCAGCATTTT. Amino acid sequence: CASFIGGGLSSNQPQHF.